These 11 T cell receptor beta chains originate from one sample sequenced in a study of long-term antiretroviral therapy in people with HIV. An immunoSEQ assay, version v3.0, was performed at survey level. The repertoire was sequenced with immunoSEQ multiplex PCR; TCRdb's copy has only in-frame clones and lacks some. This sample has some 31,000 clones, with 95% to 98% found just once. The sample was unsorted PBMCs, taken 7.6 years after starting antiretroviral therapy. The receptors derive from a man aged 25 to 45 with HIV.

V and J are TRBV4-2 and TRBJ2-7; D uncertain. The V gene lost 0 bases and the J gene lost 5 bases, with 11 bases spanning the gap. Germline V gives CDR1 LGHNA, CDR2 YNFKEQ. This CDR3 is 14 amino acids long. The CDR3 region is CASSQDLRQDEQYF. The CDR3 DNA is TGTGCCAGCAGCCAAGATCTTCGCCAGGACGAGCAGTACTTC.

The chain carries TRBV7-9 and TRBJ2-7; D may be TRBD1 (6 bases). Germline CDR1 reads SEHNR; CDR2 reads FQNEAQ (reference sequence). V shed 5 bases and J shed 5 bases, with 25 bases lying between them. The CDR3 extends over 17 amino acids. The CDR3 coding sequence is TGTGCCAGCAGCCCTTTTATGGGGGCTATCGACGTCCACGAGCAGTACTTC. As protein: CASSPFMGAIDVHEQYF.

The chain combines TRBV7-6 with TRBJ2-2, with 7 bases lining up with TRBD2. V was clipped by 0 bases and J by 5 bases; unmatched bases: 6. The germline V gene encodes CDR1 SGHVS and CDR2 FNYEAQ. The CDR3 contains 16 residues. CDR3 in DNA: TGTGCCAGCAGCTTAGCGGTTAGCGGGTTAACCGGGGAGCTGTTTTTT. It yields the protein CASSLAVSGLTGELFF.

This clone was counted a single time. The rearrangement links TRBV30 to TRBJ2-3; 8 nucleotides agree with TRBD1. The V segment lost 1 base and the J segment 7 bases; nucleotides outside the gene matches: 7. CDR3 length: 14 residues. The germline V gene has CDR1 GTSNPN and CDR2 SVGIG (reference sequence). The CDR3 region is CAWSGTGYTHTQYF. The DNA for the CDR3 is TGTGCCTGGAGTGGGACAGGGTATACGCATACGCAGTATTTT.

The chain joins TRBV18 to TRBJ2-1, with D perhaps TRBD2 (5 bases). Germline V gene lookup returns CDR1 KGHSH and CDR2 LQKENI. The CDR3 has 14 amino acids. V lost 6 bases, J lost 10 bases, and 19 bases lay in between. CDR3 sequence: CASSPGGLPREQFF. CDR3 coding DNA: TGTGCCAGCTCCCCGGGCGGACTCCCTCGAGAGCAGTTCTTC. The full variable domain, with the rest looked up from reference TRBV18 and TRBJ2-1, is NAGVMQNPRHLVRRRGQEARLRCSPMKGHSHVYWYRQLPEEGLKFMVYLQKENIIDESGMPKERFSAEFPKEGPSILRIQQVVRGDSAAYFCASSPGGLPREQFFGPGTRLTVL.

The genes are TRBV7-6 and TRBJ2-3; 8 bases fit TRBD1. J lost 8 bases, V lost 5 bases, and 9 bases had no gene match. The CDR3 loop spans 14 amino acids. In germline, CDR1 is SGHVS, CDR2 FNYEAQ. The CDR3 loop is CASSPGQGEGTQYF. CDR3 bases: TGTGCCAGCAGCCCCGGACAGGGCGAAGGTACGCAGTATTTT.

V is TRBV6-8 and J is TRBJ2-7, with D unclear. With 6 bases removed from V and 3 bases from J, the gap between germline ends came to 12 bases. Germline assignment: CDR1 MNHGY and CDR2 SAAAGT. This CDR3 has 13 residues. Here the CDR3 reads CASSRREHYEQYF. The CDR3 nucleotides read TGTGCCAGCAGCCGCCGCGAACACTACGAGCAGTACTTC.

J is TRBJ1-2 and V is TRBV21-1. TRBV21-1 is a documented pseudogene. This CDR3 contains 11 residues. CDR3 residues: CASSKGEGYTF. CDR3 DNA sequence: TGTGCCAGCAGCAAGGGGGAGGGCTACACCTTC.

This chain links TRBV4-2 with TRBJ1-1; 7 bases are a match to TRBD1. After removal of 0 bases from V and 3 bases from J, the junction contained 4 bases not matched to a gene. Germline V lookup: CDR1 LGHNA, CDR2 YNFKEQ. The length of the CDR3 is 15 residues. CDR3 sequence reads: CASSQDKGADTEAFF. In nucleotides, the CDR3 is TGTGCCAGCAGCCAAGATAAGGGGGCGGACACTGAAGCTTTCTTT.

J is TRBJ2-5 and V is TRBV6-5; unclear D gene. Trimming cost V 8 bases and J 1 base, with 11 bases left between them. Germline V lookup: CDR1 MNHEY, CDR2 SVGAGI. CDR3 length: 13 amino acids. CDR3: CASLDRVQETQYF. In nucleotides, the CDR3 is TGTGCCAGCCTAGATCGGGTCCAAGAGACCCAGTACTTC.

This chain joins TRBV2 and TRBJ2-2; D possibly matches TRBD1 or TRBD2 (5 bases each). Trimming took off 9 bases at V and 4 bases at J, with 12 bases between the two ends. The CDR3 sequence is 13 residues long. CDR1 and CDR2 from the germline V gene are SNHLY and FYNNEI. The CDR3 DNA sequence: TGTGCCAGTGATGTGGGGGTCACCGGGGAGCTGTTTTTT. Translating gives CASDVGVTGELFF.